This TCR beta chain was sequenced during a study of T cells in Graves' hyperthyroidism and ophthalmopathy. About the study: Once the initial diagnosis was made, peripheral blood was obtained before any treatment.

Uncontrolled infection, other autoimmune disease, pregnancy or lactation barred patients from enrollment. Fresh peripheral blood, 10 ml, yielded the PBMCs. In this sample, this clonotype turned up many times. Amplified TCR beta CDR3 regions derived from RNA transcripts. A set of HTBI primers served as the primers for a first-round RT-PCR of the TCR CDR3. TCRdb reprocessed the multiplex PCR reads via MiXCR and lists one record per CDR3 protein. The sample consists of a few hundred thousand distinct CDR3 sequences, roughly 21% of them appearing once. The receptor comes from a woman aged 45-60 years with Graves' hyperthyroidism. The sample was blood.

The CDR3 DNA sequence: TGTGCCAGCTCACCTCTGGCGGGAGCTAGCACAGATACGCAGTATTTT. Translated, it gives CASSPLAGASTDTQYF. The rearrangement uses TRBV18 and TRBJ2-3; 7 positions match TRBD2. The length of the CDR3 is 16 residues. Trimming took 3 bases from V and 0 from J; bases not matched to a gene: 6. Looked up from germline, CDR1 is KGHSH and CDR2 is LQKENI.